The 5 T cell receptor beta chains given below trace back to one sample, sequenced in a study of beta chain features in type 1 diabetes. Overall study results and limits: Patients with Type 1 diabetes showed moderately but significantly shorter TCRB CDR3s in all four CD4+ subsets.

The antigens for these receptors are not known. As every portion of the isolated RNA was reverse transcribed, the sequencing read expressed TCRB transcripts. Assay used: immunoSEQ multiplex PCR; TCRdb lists only in-frame clones, some missing. The table records under 350,000 clones, approximately 15% of them present only once. Sequenced material: naive CD4+ T cells from blood. These receptors all come from a man aged 30-40 years with type 1 diabetes.

The chain links TRBV29-1 to TRBJ2-5; no clear D gene. Germline-derived CDR1 and CDR2 are SQVTM and ANQGSEA. Trimming took 7 bases from V and 2 from J, leaving 5 bases between them. CDR3 length equals 10 residues. CDR3 residues: CSGAQETQYF. CDR3 sequence (DNA): TGCAGCGGGGCTCAAGAGACCCAGTACTTC.

This clone was found a few times. This chain links TRBV29-1 with TRBJ1-3; D is perhaps TRBD1 (5 bases). Germline CDR1 reads SQVTM; CDR2 reads ANQGSEA. Trimming left V 6 bases short and J 0 bases short, with 9 bases between. The CDR3 sequence is 13 residues long. CDR3: CSVRQFSGNTIYF. The CDR3, as DNA: TGCAGCGTCCGACAGTTCTCTGGAAACACCATATATTTT.

V usage is TRBV7-2 and J usage is TRBJ2-5, with 8 nucleotides matching TRBD1. Germline V CDR1 and CDR2: SGHTA, FQGNSA. J was trimmed by 5 bases and V by 1 base; bases with no gene match: 9. This CDR3 has 16 amino acids. CDR3 residues: CASSLVQGARGETQYF. In nucleotides, the CDR3 is TGTGCCAGCAGCTTAGTCCAGGGGGCGAGAGGGGAGACCCAGTACTTC.

This chain uses TRBV6-1 with TRBJ2-7; 8 positions agree with TRBD2. The CDR3 has 15 amino acids. After removal of 4 bases from V and 1 base from J, the junction contained 6 bases not matched to a gene. Germline values: CDR1 MNHNS, CDR2 SASEGT. CDR3 coding DNA: TGTGCCAGCAGTGTTAGACTAGCGTCGTCCTACGAGCAGTACTTC. Translating gives CASSVRLASSYEQYF.

This clone was seen more than once but under ten times. The gene calls are TRBV27 and TRBJ1-5; perhaps TRBD1 as D (6 bases). The length of the CDR3 is 16 residues. CDR1 MNHEY and CDR2 SMNVEV come from the germline V gene (reference sequence). Trimming took 7 bases from V and 6 from J, leaving 22 bases between them. CDR3: CASTPGTRGISQPQHF. The CDR3 DNA sequence: TGTGCCAGCACCCCCGGGACACGGGGTATTAGTCAGCCCCAGCATTTT.